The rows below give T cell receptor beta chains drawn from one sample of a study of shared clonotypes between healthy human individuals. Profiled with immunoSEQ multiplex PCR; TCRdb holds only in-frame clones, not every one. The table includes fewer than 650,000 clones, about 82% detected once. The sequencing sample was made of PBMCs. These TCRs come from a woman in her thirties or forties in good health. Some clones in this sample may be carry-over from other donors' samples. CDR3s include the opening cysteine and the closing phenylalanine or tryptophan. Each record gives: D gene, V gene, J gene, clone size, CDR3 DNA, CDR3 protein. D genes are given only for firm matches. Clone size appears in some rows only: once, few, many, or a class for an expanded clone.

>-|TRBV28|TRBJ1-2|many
TGTGCCAGCAGTTTAAAGCGGCACTACGGCTACACCTTC
CASSLKRHYGYTF
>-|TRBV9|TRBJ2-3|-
TGTGCCAGCAGCGTAGATCCTAGTTCAGATACGCAGTATTTT
CASSVDPSSDTQYF
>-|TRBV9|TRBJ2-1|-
TGTGCCAGCAGCTTTTCACTCGATGAGCAGTTCTTC
CASSFSLDEQFF
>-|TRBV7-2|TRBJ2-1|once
TGTGCCAGCAGCTTATGGCGCGACTCGAATGAGCAGTTCTTC
CASSLWRDSNEQFF
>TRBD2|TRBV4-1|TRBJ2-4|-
TGCGCCAGCAGCCAAGAGACAGGACGTCTAGCGGGTGCTGGAAACATTCAGTACTTC
CASSQETGRLAGAGNIQYF
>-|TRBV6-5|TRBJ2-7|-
TGTGCCAGCAGTTACTCGGGGGTAGCCCCTTCCTACGAGCAGTACTTC
CASSYSGVAPSYEQYF
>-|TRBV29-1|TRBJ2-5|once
TGCAGCGTAGACCGGAACCAAGAGACCCAGTACTTC
CSVDRNQETQYF
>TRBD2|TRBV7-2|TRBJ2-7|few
TGTGCCAGCAGCCCCCCTAGCGGGAGACCCCTATTCGACTACGAGCAGTACTTC
CASSPPSGRPLFDYEQYF
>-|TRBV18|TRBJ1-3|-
TGTGCCAGCTCACCACCGGGGGGGGCCGCAGAAGGAAACACCATATATTTT
CASSPPGGAAEGNTIYF
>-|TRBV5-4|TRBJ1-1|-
TGTGCCAGCAGCTTGGTGGTACGGGGGAGTACTGAAGCTTTCTTT
CASSLVVRGSTEAFF
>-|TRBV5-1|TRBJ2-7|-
TGCGCCAGCAGCTTCGAACAGGGAAGTCCCAAGCAGTACTTC
CASSFEQGSPKQYF
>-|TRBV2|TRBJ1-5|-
TGTGCCAGCAGTGAAAGGTATAGCAATCAGCCCCAGCATTTT
CASSERYSNQPQHF
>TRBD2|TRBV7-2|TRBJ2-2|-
TGTGCCAGCAGCTTAGTTGGCGGGAGCTCGAACACCGGGGAGCTGTTTTTT
CASSLVGGSSNTGELFF
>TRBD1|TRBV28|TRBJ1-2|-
TGTGCCAGCAGTTTCCGGGACAGGGGAACCTTC
CASSFRDRGTF
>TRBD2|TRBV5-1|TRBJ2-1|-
TGCGCCAGCTATACTAGCGGAGGGGGTGGAGGTGAGCAGTTCTTC
CASYTSGGGGGEQFF
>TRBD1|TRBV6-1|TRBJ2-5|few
TGTGCCAGCAGTGAATCGACAGGGATACAAGAGACCCAGTACTTC
CASSESTGIQETQYF
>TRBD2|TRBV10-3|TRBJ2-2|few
TGTGCCATCAGCCTCGGACTAGCGGGAGCGGGCACCGGGGAGCTGTTTTTT
CAISLGLAGAGTGELFF
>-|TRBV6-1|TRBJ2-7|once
TGTGCCAGCAGTGAAGATAACGGGAGCTCCTACGAGCAGTACTTC
CASSEDNGSSYEQYF
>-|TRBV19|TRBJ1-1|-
TGTGCCAGTAGTCCGAGACAGTTCACTGAAGCTTTCTTT
CASSPRQFTEAFF
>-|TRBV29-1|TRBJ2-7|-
TGCAGCGTCTGCGACCGGGACAAGAGCGACGAGCAGTACTTC
CSVCDRDKSDEQYF
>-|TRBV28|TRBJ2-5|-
TGTGCCAGCGGATTACAAGGGGGAGGGGAGACCCAGTACTTC
CASGLQGGGETQYF
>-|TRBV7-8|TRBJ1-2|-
TGTGCCAGCAGTGGCGCAGGACAGAACTATGGCTACACCTTC
CASSGAGQNYGYTF
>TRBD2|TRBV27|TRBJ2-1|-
TGTGCCAGCAGTTTATCCTTACCGCCGGGACTAGCGGCGTCCTACAATGAGCAGTTCTTC
CASSLSLPPGLAASYNEQFF
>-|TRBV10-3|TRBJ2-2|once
TGTGCCATCAGTGCTCTTGGGGGCGGTTCGACCGGGGAGCTGTTTTTT
CAISALGGGSTGELFF
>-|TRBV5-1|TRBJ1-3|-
TGCGCCAGCAGCTGGGATCTCCCTGGAAACACCATATATTTT
CASSWDLPGNTIYF
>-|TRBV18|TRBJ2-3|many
TGTGCCAGCTCACCACCGGGGGTATATACGCAGTATTTT
CASSPPGVYTQYF
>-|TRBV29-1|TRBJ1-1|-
TGCAGCGTTGAAAGGGGCGGGAGAACTGAAGCTTTCTTT
CSVERGGRTEAFF
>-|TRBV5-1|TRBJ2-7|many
TGCGCCAGCAGCCCGGGGACCCTTTACGAGCAGTACTTC
CASSPGTLYEQYF
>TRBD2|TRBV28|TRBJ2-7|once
TGTGCCAGCAGTTCCGGGACTAGCGGGAGGGCCGACGAGCAGTACTTC
CASSSGTSGRADEQYF
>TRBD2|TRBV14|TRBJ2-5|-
TGTGCCAGCAGCCCCGCGGCGGGAGGGGTAGAGACCCAGTACTTC
CASSPAAGGVETQYF
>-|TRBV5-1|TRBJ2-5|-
TGCGCCAGCGGCACAGTAGGGGCCAAAGAGACCCAGTACTTC
CASGTVGAKETQYF
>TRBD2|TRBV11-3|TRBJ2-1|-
TGTGCCAGCAGCGTCGGGTGGGGGACTAGCGGGAGCCATGAGCAGTTCTTC
CASSVGWGTSGSHEQFF
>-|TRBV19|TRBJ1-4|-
TGTGCCAGTAGCATGGGACGGTTAAATGAAAAACTGTTTTTT
CASSMGRLNEKLFF
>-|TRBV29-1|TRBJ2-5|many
TGCAGCGCCTCCCGGGGGGAGACCCAGTACTTC
CSASRGETQYF
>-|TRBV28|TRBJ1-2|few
TGTGCCAGCAGTTTAAACAGACTCTATGGCTACACCTTC
CASSLNRLYGYTF
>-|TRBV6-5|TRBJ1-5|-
TGTGCCAGCCGCCTGGGCTCGAGTCAGCCCCAGCATTTT
CASRLGSSQPQHF
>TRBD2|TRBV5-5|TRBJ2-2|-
TGTGCCAGCACCAACCCTGGCGGGAGTACCGAGGAGCTGTTTTTT
CASTNPGGSTEELFF
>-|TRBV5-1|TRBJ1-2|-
TGCGCCAGCAGCTTGGACCCGGGGGCATCTAACTATGGCTACACCTTC
CASSLDPGASNYGYTF
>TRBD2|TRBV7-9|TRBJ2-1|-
TGTGCCAGCAGCGTTCCGGGACTAGCGGATATCTCCTACAATGAGCAGTTCTTC
CASSVPGLADISYNEQFF
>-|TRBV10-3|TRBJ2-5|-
TGTGCCATCAGAGACCGCCGGGAGAATGGGTCCCAGTACTTC
CAIRDRRENGSQYF
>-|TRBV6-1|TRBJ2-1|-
TGTGCCAGCGCCGGGACTTCTTCCTACAATGAGCAGTTCTTC
CASAGTSSYNEQFF
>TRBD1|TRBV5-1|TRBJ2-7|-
TGCGCCAGCAGCCGTGGCCCAGGACAGGGGGCCTACGAGCAGTACTTC
CASSRGPGQGAYEQYF
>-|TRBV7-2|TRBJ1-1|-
TGTGCCAGCAGCTTATCGGGGGGCTTGAACACTGAAGCTTTCTTT
CASSLSGGLNTEAFF
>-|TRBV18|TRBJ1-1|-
TGTGCCAGCTCACCTCTCGGACAGTCCACTGAAGCTTTCTTT
CASSPLGQSTEAFF
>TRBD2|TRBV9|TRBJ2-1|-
TGTGCCAGCAGCGCAATCGGGGACTACGCAGAGCAGTTCTTC
CASSAIGDYAEQFF
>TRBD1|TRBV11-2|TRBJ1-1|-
TGTGCCAGCAGCCCCAGACAGGGTTTAGGGGACGGACCCCATGAAGCTTTCTTT
CASSPRQGLGDGPHEAFF
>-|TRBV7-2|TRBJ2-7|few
TGTGCCAGCAGCCGAACAGGGTTTGGCTACGAGCAGTACTTC
CASSRTGFGYEQYF
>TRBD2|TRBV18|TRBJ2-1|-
TGTGCCAGCTCACCTGGACTAGCTGGCTACAATGAGCAGTTCTTC
CASSPGLAGYNEQFF
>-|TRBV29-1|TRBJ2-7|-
TGCAGCGTTGTTCTGCGGGATGTCGACGAGCAGTACTTC
CSVVLRDVDEQYF
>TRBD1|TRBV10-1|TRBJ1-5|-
TGCGCCGGTTGGAGACAGGGGCTCGAGCCCCAGCATTTT
CAGWRQGLEPQHF
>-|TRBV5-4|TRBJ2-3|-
TGTGCCAGCAGCTTGGGGCGTACAGATACGCAGTATTTT
CASSLGRTDTQYF
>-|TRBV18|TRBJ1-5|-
TGTGCCAGCTCACCATATCCGCCAGGAGATAGCAATCAGCCCCAGCATTTT
CASSPYPPGDSNQPQHF